The rows below give T cell receptor beta chains drawn from one sample of a study of CD8 T cells in ankylosing spondylitis. One entry per CDR3 protein results from TCRdb running MiXCR on the 5' RACE reads. The sample shows 250,000 to 400,000 distinct CDR3 sequences, around a tenth of them seen only once. Sequenced material: blood, either unsorted or a sorted T cell fraction (not recorded which). The receptor set was obtained from a female donor with ankylosing spondylitis or in good health (not recorded which). The conserved cysteine and the conserved F or W are not part of the CDR3 here.

>TRBV12-3/TRBV12-4
ASSLVAGGPIYNEQF
>TRBV4-3
ASRGTLGTGELF
>TRBV20-1
SAVGTGEKGPQH
>TRBV5-1
ASSYSLGGDTQY
>TRBV5-1
ASSSNLAARTDTQY
>TRBV20-1
SARLPGNDQPQH
>TRBV7-2
ASSLVPPGSLYYEQY
>TRBV7-8
ASSLEGIYGYT
>TRBV2
ASSEVSSGRANEQF
>TRBV5-1
ASSWGQAQETQY
>TRBV5-1
ASSTGISTDTQY
>TRBV20-1
SAREVDRALSGANVLT
>TRBV5-1
ASSLVENTGELF
>TRBV18
ASSPKQELFTTEAF